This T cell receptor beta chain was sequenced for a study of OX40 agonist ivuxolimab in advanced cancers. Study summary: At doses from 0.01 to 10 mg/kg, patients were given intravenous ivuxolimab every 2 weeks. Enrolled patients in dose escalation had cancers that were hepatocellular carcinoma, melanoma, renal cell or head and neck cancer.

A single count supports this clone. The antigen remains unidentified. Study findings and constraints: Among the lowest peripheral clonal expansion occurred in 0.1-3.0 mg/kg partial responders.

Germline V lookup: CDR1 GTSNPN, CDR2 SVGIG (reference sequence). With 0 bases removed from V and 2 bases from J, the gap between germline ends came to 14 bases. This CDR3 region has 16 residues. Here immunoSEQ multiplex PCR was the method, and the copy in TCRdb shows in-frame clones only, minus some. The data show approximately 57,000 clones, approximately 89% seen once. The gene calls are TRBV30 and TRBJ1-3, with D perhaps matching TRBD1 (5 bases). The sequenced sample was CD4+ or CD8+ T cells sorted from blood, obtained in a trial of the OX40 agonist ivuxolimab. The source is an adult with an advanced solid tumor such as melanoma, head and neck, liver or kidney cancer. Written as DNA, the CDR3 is TGTGCCTGGAGTGTCTCCCAACAGGTGGCTGGAAACACCATATATTTT. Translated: CAWSVSQQVAGNTIYF.